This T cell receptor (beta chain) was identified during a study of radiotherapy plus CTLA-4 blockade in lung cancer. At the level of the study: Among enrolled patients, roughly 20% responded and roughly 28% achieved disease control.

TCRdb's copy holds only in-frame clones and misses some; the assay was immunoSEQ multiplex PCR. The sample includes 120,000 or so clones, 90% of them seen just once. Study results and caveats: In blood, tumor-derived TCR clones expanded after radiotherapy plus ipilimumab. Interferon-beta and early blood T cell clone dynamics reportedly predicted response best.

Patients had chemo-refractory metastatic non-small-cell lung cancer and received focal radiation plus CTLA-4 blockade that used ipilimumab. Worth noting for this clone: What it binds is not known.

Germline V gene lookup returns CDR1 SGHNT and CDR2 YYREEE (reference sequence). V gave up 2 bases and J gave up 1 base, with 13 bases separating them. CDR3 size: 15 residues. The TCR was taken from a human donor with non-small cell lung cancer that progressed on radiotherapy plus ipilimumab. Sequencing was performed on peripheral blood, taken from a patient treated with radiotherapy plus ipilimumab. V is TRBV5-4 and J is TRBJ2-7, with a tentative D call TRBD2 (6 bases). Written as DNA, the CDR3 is TGTGCCAGCAGCTTTGGGTCTAGCGAATCCTACGAGCAGTACTTC. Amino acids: CASSFGSSESYEQYF.